The 3 T cell receptor beta chains below were found in one sample sequenced in a study of human T cells and chemical hapten exposure. TCRdb re-called the RACE reads with MiXCR, one entry per CDR3 protein. The table records roughly 100,000 distinct CDR3 sequences, 10% to 13% of them present only once. Time point given: pre-sensitization, week 0. The treatment: therapeutic diphenylcyclopropenone sensitization with weekly scalp DPC. Sample: whole blood, taken in connection with sensitization to the hapten diphenylcyclopropenone (DPC). The origin of the receptors is a woman aged 55-70 years with alopecia areata. Some clones in this sample may be carry-over from other donors' samples.

This clonotype was seen ten or more times. This chain links TRBV6-2 or TRBV6-3 with TRBJ1-2, with 10 positions matching TRBD1. The CDR3 runs to 15 residues. CDR1 is MNHEY, CDR2 SVGEGT, per germline. J gave up 4 bases and V 3 bases, and 5 bases lay outside the gene matches. The DNA for the CDR3 is TGTGCCAGCAGTTATCCGGGACAGGGGATCTATGGCTACACCTTC. Translated: CASSYPGQGIYGYTF.

The rearrangement joins TRBV20-1 to TRBJ2-7, with D possibly being TRBD2 (7 bases). The CDR3 length is 14 residues. Germline CDR1 and CDR2: DFQATT and SNEGSKA (reference sequence). V gave up 2 bases and J gave up 1 base, with 12 bases separating them. The CDR3 region has the DNA TGCAGTGCTAGATACGGGGGGCGTTCCTACGAGCAGTACTTC. It encodes CSARYGGRSYEQYF.

Ten or more counts support this clonotype. The rearrangement links TRBV5-1 to TRBJ2-3, with 8 bases lining up with TRBD2. Germline CDR1 and CDR2: SGHRS and YFSETQ. The V segment lost 0 bases and the J segment 4 bases; nucleotides outside the gene matches: 7. This CDR3 has 16 amino acids. In DNA, the CDR3 is TGCGCCAGCAGCTTGGTGTCCGGGGGGGTGTCAGATACGCAGTATTTT. It translates to CASSLVSGGVSDTQYF. Variable domain in full (rest from reference TRBV5-1 and TRBJ2-3): KAGVTQTPRYLIKTRGQQVTLSCSPISGHRSVSWYQQTPGQGLQFLFEYFSETQRNKGNFPGRFSGRQFSNSRSEMNVSTLELGDSALYLCASSLVSGGVSDTQYFGPGTRLTVL.